A single T cell receptor beta chain is shown here with its context. Its cognate antigen is unknown. Clones were sequenced by immunoSEQ multiplex PCR, and TCRdb holds only the in-frame ones, with some missing. Of 90,000 to 150,000 clones listed, 85% to 95% are singletons. The entry originates in a study of graft-versus-host responses after intestinal transplantation. Whole-study context: In this cohort, recipients had multivisceral, liver-intestinal, or isolated intestinal transplants. Recipients across the board were started on anti-thymocyte globulin induction, then kept on tacrolimus and steroids for about three years.

The source material was unstimulated CD8+ T cells sorted from spleen or lymph node cells, sampled before intestinal transplant. This clonotype originated in a human donor who received an intestinal transplant.

For the CDR3, the DNA is TGTGCCAGCAGCTCGATCTATGGCTACACCTTC. Encoded protein: CASSSIYGYTF. The V and J genes are TRBV11-2 and TRBJ1-2; D is uncertain. Trimming removed 4 bases from V and 4 bases from J, with 4 bases in between. The germline gives CDR1 SGHAT, CDR2 FQNNGV. The CDR3 runs to 11 residues. Full variable domain (remainder filled in from reference TRBV11-2 and TRBJ1-2): EAGVAQSPRYKIIEKRQSVAFWCNPISGHATLYWYQQILGQGPKLLIQFQNNGVVDDSQLPKDRFSAERLKGVDSTLKIQPAKLEDSAVYLCASSSIYGYTFGSGTRLTVV.